This entry is about one TCR beta chain. Its antigen is currently unknown. This entry comes from a study of T cells expressing NK-cell markers. Findings of the study overall: Of the CD8+ T cells in five or six donors, about 1.0-7.0% belonged to dominant NKG2C+ clonotypes. In a few donors, dominant clonotypes made up 28.3-60.1% of CD3+CD56-NKG2C+ cells. Nothing established the HCMV specificity of expanded NKG2C+ T cell clones.

Using the 5' RACE reads, TCRdb records one entry per CDR3 protein without DNA. Listed are about 260,000 distinct CDR3 sequences; around 4.2% falls within the top ten. This clonotype was obtained from a woman between 18 and 70 years old in good health. Sequencing was carried out using blood T cells: a sorted CD56 or NKG2C T cell subset, CD4+ or CD8+ T cells, or bulk PBMC T cells (not recorded which).

CDR3 loop: CASSGPGTPSEAFF. The chain carries TRBV5-1 and TRBJ1-1; the TCRdb D gene call, TRBD1, has no DNA to confirm it. The germline CDR1 and CDR2 sequences are SGHRS and YFSETQ. CDR3 length: 14 amino acids.